In this sample, the clone carrying this T cell receptor (beta chain) turned up a few times. Antigen unknown. These data are taken from a study of T-cell reconstitution after alpha-beta-depleted transplantation in children. Overall study results and limits: About two months after transplant, alpha-beta T cells reportedly came from several hundred expanded graft clones.

Unique molecular identifiers featured in how the TCRbeta library was prepared. Via MiXCR, TCRdb re-called the PCR reads, giving one row per CDR3 protein. The data show fewer than 700,000 distinct CDR3 sequences, with around 13% seen just once and approximately 2.1% held by the top ten. The source is a male patient aged 5 to 17 who had a stem cell transplant for acute myeloid leukemia, so the T cells may come from the graft donor. The sample in question was PBMCs, mostly from graft donor cells, obtained 360 days after TCRalphabeta/CD19-depleted stem cell transplant.

The chain's CDR3 is CASSDGWSYTEAFF. CDR3 in DNA: TGTGCCAGCAGCGACGGGTGGAGTTACACTGAAGCTTTCTTT. This chain connects TRBV7-2 to TRBJ1-1; D gene ambiguous. Trimming removed 5 bases from V and 3 bases from J, with 13 bases in between. Germline V gives CDR1 SGHTA, CDR2 FQGNSA. The CDR3 has 14 residues. The whole variable domain, remainder taken from reference TRBV7-2 and TRBJ1-1, is GAGVSQSPSNKVTEKGKDVELRCDPISGHTALYWYRQSLGQGLEFLIYFQGNSAPDKSGLPSDRFSAERTGGSVSTLTIQRTQQEDSAVYLCASSDGWSYTEAFFGQGTRLTVV.